Reported below is one T cell receptor (beta chain). This specimen belongs to a study of breast tumors, draining lymph nodes, adjacent tissues. MiXCR, run by TCRdb on the multiplex PCR reads, gives a single entry per CDR3 protein. The sample includes 200,000 to 300,000 distinct CDR3 sequences, over 25% of them seen just once. This CDR3 comprises 17 residues. Germline lookup yields CDR1 LGHNA and CDR2 YNFKEQ. V was cut by 0 bases and J by 0 bases, with 14 bases left in between. Breast cancer patients provided tissue from their axillary draining lymph nodes. Sequencing was performed on axillary lymph node tissue. The clonotype comes from a female donor with breast cancer. Some clones in this sample may be carry-over from other donors' samples. The chain links TRBV4-2 to TRBJ2-5, with D perhaps given as TRBD1 or TRBD2 (5 bases each). The DNA for the CDR3 is TGTGCCAGCAGCCAAGAGCGAGGGGATCTGTACCAAGAGACCCAGTACTTC. Translated, it gives CASSQERGDLYQETQYF.